The subject of this entry is one T cell receptor beta chain. One base away lies a much larger clone, so this may be a sequencing read error. Germline CDR1 is DFQATT and CDR2 is SNEGSKA (reference sequence). The CDR3 is 11 amino acids. Absence of ophthalmopathy progression within 18 months defined stable Graves' hyperthyroidism. The hyperthyroidism was newly diagnosed and had lasted under 2 months; the patients were aged 18 to 65. Clinical symptoms, serum thyroxine and TRAb, thyroid ultrasound and orbital computed tomography together formed the diagnostic basis. Out of roughly 10 ml of fresh peripheral blood came the PBMCs. Amplified TCR beta CDR3 regions came from RNA transcripts. RT-PCR in the first round (using the HTBI primer set) targeted the TCR CDR3. One entry per CDR3 protein results from TCRdb running MiXCR on the multiplex PCR reads. The sample yields hundreds of thousands of distinct CDR3 sequences, around 14% seen once.

This sample is drawn from a study of T cells in Graves' hyperthyroidism and ophthalmopathy. Input material: blood. V is TRBV20-1 and J is TRBJ1-4; no reliable D call. This TCR was sampled from a woman between 18 and 29 years old with Graves' hyperthyroidism. The CDR3 DNA is TGCAGCTCTAGGGAAGGGAAAAAACTGTTTTTT. This encodes CSSREGKKLFF.